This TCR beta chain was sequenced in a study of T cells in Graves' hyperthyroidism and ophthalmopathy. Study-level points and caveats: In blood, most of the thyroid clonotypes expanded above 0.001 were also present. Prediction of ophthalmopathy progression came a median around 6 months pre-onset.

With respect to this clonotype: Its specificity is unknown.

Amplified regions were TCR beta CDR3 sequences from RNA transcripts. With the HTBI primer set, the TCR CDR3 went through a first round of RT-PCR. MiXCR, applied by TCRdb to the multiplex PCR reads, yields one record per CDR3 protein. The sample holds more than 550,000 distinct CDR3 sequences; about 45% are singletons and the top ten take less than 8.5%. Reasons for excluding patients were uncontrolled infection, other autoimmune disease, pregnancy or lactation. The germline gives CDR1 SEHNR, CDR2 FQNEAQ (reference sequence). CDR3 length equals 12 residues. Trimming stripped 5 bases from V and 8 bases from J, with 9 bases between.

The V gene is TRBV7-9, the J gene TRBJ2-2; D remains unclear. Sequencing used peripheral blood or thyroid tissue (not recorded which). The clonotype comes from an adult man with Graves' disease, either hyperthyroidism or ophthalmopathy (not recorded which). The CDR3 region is CASSKKSGELFF. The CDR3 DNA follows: TGTGCCAGCAGCAAAAAGTCAGGGGAGCTGTTTTTT.